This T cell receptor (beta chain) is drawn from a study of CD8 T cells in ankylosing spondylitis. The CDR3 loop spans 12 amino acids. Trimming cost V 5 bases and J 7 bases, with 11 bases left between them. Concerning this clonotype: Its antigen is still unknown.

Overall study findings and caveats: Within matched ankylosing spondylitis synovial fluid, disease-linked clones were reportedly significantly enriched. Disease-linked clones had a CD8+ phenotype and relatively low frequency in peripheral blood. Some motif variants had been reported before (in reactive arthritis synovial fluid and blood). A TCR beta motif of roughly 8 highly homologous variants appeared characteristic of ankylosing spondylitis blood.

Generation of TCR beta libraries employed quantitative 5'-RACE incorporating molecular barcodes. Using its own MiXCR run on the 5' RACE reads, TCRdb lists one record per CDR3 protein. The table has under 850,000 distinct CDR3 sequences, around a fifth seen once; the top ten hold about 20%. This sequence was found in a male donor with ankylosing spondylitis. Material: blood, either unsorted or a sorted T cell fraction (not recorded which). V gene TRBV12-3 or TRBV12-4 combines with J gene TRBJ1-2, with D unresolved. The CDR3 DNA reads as TGTGCCAGCAGTCCTACTTGGACTGGCTACACCTTC. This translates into CASSPTWTGYTF.